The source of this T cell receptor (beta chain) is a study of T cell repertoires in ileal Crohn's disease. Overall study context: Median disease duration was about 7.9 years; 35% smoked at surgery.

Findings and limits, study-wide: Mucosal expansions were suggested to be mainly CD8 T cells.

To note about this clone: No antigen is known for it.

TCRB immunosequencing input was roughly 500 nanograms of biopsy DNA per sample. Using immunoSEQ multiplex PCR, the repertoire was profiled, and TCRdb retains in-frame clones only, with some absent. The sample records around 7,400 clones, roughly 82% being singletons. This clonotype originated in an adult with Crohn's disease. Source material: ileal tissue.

Here the CDR3 reads CASSSQGLNTEAFF. The CDR3 region has the DNA TGTGCCAGCAGCTCACAGGGCTTGAACACTGAAGCTTTCTTT. V gene TRBV7-9 combines with J gene TRBJ1-1, with a tentative D call TRBD1 (6 bases). The CDR3 extends over 14 amino acids. Germline V gives CDR1 SEHNR, CDR2 FQNEAQ (reference sequence). V was pared by 4 bases and J by 0 bases, with 9 bases between.